The following is a TCR beta chain sequence with its context. The data were obtained in a study of shared T cell receptors in the human thymus. Measured with immunoSEQ multiplex PCR; TCRdb has only the in-frame clones, and not every one. The data contain about 380,000 clones, 95% of them seen just once; the ten biggest clones take up roughly 0.021%. Sequenced input: thymocytes. The receptor was derived from a human donor.

This CDR3 reads CASSDLMGLAGVHEQFF. The CDR3 bases are TGTGCCAGCAGCGACCTCATGGGCCTAGCGGGAGTTCATGAGCAGTTCTTC. The chain couples TRBV2 to TRBJ2-1, with 10 bases lining up with TRBD2. This CDR3 has 17 amino acids. The trim removed 6 bases at V and 8 bases at J, leaving 16 bases unmatched. CDR1 and CDR2 (germline): SNHLY, FYNNEI.